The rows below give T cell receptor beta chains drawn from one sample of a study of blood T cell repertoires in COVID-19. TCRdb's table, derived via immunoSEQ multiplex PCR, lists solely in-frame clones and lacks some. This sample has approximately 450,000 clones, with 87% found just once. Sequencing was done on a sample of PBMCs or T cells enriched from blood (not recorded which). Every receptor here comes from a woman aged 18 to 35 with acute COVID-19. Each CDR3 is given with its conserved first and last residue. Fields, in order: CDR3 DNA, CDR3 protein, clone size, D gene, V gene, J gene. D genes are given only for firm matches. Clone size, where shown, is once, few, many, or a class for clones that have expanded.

TGTGCCAGCAGCTTCGGGACAGGCTCTGGAAACACCATATATTTT	CASSFGTGSGNTIYF	-	TRBD1	TRBV5-4	TRBJ1-3
TGTGCCACCCGGGACAGGGATGAGGCCCAGTACTTC	CATRDRDEAQYF	-	TRBD1	TRBV24-1	TRBJ2-5
TGTGCCAGCAGCCAAGAATACGCGGCTGCAGATACGCAGTATTTT	CASSQEYAAADTQYF	-	-	TRBV14	TRBJ2-3
TGTGCCAGCAGCTCCTTGGGGACTATCGGTTCACCCCTCCACTTT	CASSSLGTIGSPLHF	-	-	TRBV11-2	TRBJ1-6
TGTGCCAGCAGCCCGGACAGCTCAGGACGGGGCTACACCTTC	CASSPDSSGRGYTF	-	-	TRBV5-6	TRBJ1-2
TGCAGCGGAGGACAGGGTCAAGAGACCCAGTACTTC	CSGGQGQETQYF	-	TRBD1	TRBV29-1	TRBJ2-5
TGCAGTGCTAGTGGTAGCGGGGGCCACGTCTACGAGCAGTACTTC	CSASGSGGHVYEQYF	once	TRBD2	TRBV20-1	TRBJ2-7
TGTGCCAGCAGTTTGGGCACAGGGTTTATGAACACTGAAGCTTTCTTT	CASSLGTGFMNTEAFF	-	-	TRBV27	TRBJ1-1
TGTGCCACCAGCAGACGTACAGGGATGACTGAAGCTTTCTTT	CATSRRTGMTEAFF	-	-	TRBV15	TRBJ1-1
TGTGCCATCAGTTCGGGGCTACTAGCAACCAATGAGCAGTTCTTC	CAISSGLLATNEQFF	-	-	TRBV10-3	TRBJ2-1
TGCGCCAGCAGCTTGGGACCTGGGAGAGAGCAGTACTTC	CASSLGPGREQYF	few	-	TRBV5-1	TRBJ2-7
TGTGCCAGCAGCACCGGGACAGGGGGTTACGAGCAGTACTTC	CASSTGTGGYEQYF	-	TRBD1	TRBV25-1	TRBJ2-7
TGTGCCAGCAGTTTACGACTAGCGGGAGTATTCTACGAGCAGTACTTC	CASSLRLAGVFYEQYF	-	TRBD2	TRBV27	TRBJ2-7
TGTGCCAGCAGCCAAGAGGTTGGTGAGCAGTTCTTC	CASSQEVGEQFF	-	-	TRBV12-3/TRBV12-4	TRBJ2-1
TGTGCCAGCCGACCGTTTTGGGAGGGAACCGGGGAGCTGTTTTTT	CASRPFWEGTGELFF	-	TRBD2	TRBV19	TRBJ2-2
TGTGCCAGCAGCCAAAGCGTAGGTATCCAGGGTCAAAACACTGAAGCTTTCTTT	CASSQSVGIQGQNTEAFF	-	-	TRBV9	TRBJ1-1
TGTGCCAGCAGGCGGGACAGTCAGCCCCAGCATTTT	CASRRDSQPQHF	-	TRBD1	TRBV12-3/TRBV12-4	TRBJ1-5
TGTGCCAGCAGTCCGCGACAGGGGGAGGGGGAGCAGTACTTC	CASSPRQGEGEQYF	once	TRBD1	TRBV27	TRBJ2-7
TGTGCCAGCAGAAATGATGAGGGACTGACGAACACTGAAGCTTTCTTT	CASRNDEGLTNTEAFF	-	-	TRBV7-8	TRBJ1-1
TGTGCCAGCAGTTTATTGGTGCGGACAGGTGGTGAAAACTATGGCTACACCTTC	CASSLLVRTGGENYGYTF	-	TRBD1	TRBV27	TRBJ1-2
TGTGCCAGCAGCTTAGCCCAGGGTTTTGGGGCCAACGTCCTGACTTTC	CASSLAQGFGANVLTF	-	-	TRBV7-6	TRBJ2-6
TGTGCCAGCAGATCCCGGGACAGGGTTAATTCACCCCTCCACTTT	CASRSRDRVNSPLHF	-	TRBD1	TRBV3-1/TRBV3-2	TRBJ1-6
TGTGCCAGCAGCTTAGGCCGACAGGGTGGAGAGACCCAGTACTTC	CASSLGRQGGETQYF	-	TRBD1	TRBV13	TRBJ2-5
TGTGCCTTTACAGGGGTGGGTGAAAAACTGTTTTTT	CAFTGVGEKLFF	-	TRBD1	TRBV30	TRBJ1-4
TGTGCCAGCAGTTCCCTACTGAACACTGAAGCTTTCTTT	CASSSLLNTEAFF	-	-	TRBV27	TRBJ1-1
TGTGCCAGCAGTAATCCTAGGTCGAACACTGAAGCTTTCTTT	CASSNPRSNTEAFF	-	-	TRBV6-5	TRBJ1-1
TGTGCCACCAGTCCAGGGGAGACAGATACGCAGTATTTT	CATSPGETDTQYF	-	-	TRBV24-1	TRBJ2-3
TGTGCCAGCAGAGGACTAGCGGGAGTGGACTACAATGAGCAGTTCTTC	CASRGLAGVDYNEQFF	-	TRBD2	TRBV27	TRBJ2-1
TGTGCCAGTAGTATTCTGCAGGGTGGGTACAATGAGCAGTTCTTC	CASSILQGGYNEQFF	-	-	TRBV19	TRBJ2-1
TGTGCCAGCACCCAGGGAAACTACGAGCAGTACTTC	CASTQGNYEQYF	-	-	TRBV7-9	TRBJ2-7
TGTGCCAGCAGTGTAAGGACTGAGTATGGCTACACCTTC	CASSVRTEYGYTF	-	-	TRBV2	TRBJ1-2
TGTGCCAGCAGCCCGGACGGGACATTGACCTACGAGCAGTACTTC	CASSPDGTLTYEQYF	-	-	TRBV9	TRBJ2-7
TGTGCCAGCAGCCAATACAGGGGAGGAGAGACCCAGTACTTC	CASSQYRGGETQYF	-	-	TRBV3-1/TRBV3-2	TRBJ2-5
TGCGCCAGCAGCTTGGCCGGTGCGGGACAGGGTAACTCTGGAAACACCATATATTTT	CASSLAGAGQGNSGNTIYF	-	TRBD1	TRBV5-1	TRBJ1-3
TGTGCCACCAGCAGAGATGTAAGCACTAATAATTCACCCCTCCACTTT	CATSRDVSTNNSPLHF	-	-	TRBV15	TRBJ1-6
TGTGCCAGTAGTACAGCCTACAGGGGCCTGAACACTGAAGCTTTCTTT	CASSTAYRGLNTEAFF	-	TRBD1	TRBV19	TRBJ1-1
TGTGCCAGCAGCTTGTCAAGTACCAGTTCCAATCAGCCCCAGCATTTT	CASSLSSTSSNQPQHF	-	-	TRBV5-5	TRBJ1-5
TGCGCCAGCAGCCCCCCGGGACAGCACTCCTACGAGCAGTACTTC	CASSPPGQHSYEQYF	-	TRBD1	TRBV5-1	TRBJ2-7
TGCGCCAGCAGCCTGGGACATAACGTCCTGACTTTC	CASSLGHNVLTF	-	-	TRBV5-1	TRBJ2-6
TGCGCCAGCAGCTCCGCCGGGATAGTGTACGAGCAGTACTTC	CASSSAGIVYEQYF	-	-	TRBV5-1	TRBJ2-7
TGTGCCAGCAGTTACAAAGGGACAGCCCATCAGCCCCAGCATTTT	CASSYKGTAHQPQHF	-	TRBD1	TRBV6-5	TRBJ1-5
TGTGCCAGCAGCAAGGACTGGGAGACCCAGTACTTC	CASSKDWETQYF	-	-	TRBV7-2	TRBJ2-5
TGCGCCAGCAGCCTACAGGGGGAAGAGCAGTACTTC	CASSLQGEEQYF	-	TRBD1	TRBV5-1	TRBJ2-7
TGTGCCAGCAGCTTAATGACGGGGGGGCCAGATACGCAGTATTTT	CASSLMTGGPDTQYF	-	TRBD2	TRBV13	TRBJ2-3
TGTGCCAGCAGCTCAAATTACGAGCAGTACTTC	CASSSNYEQYF	-	-	TRBV7-9	TRBJ2-7
TGTGCCAGCAGCCAGGAACAGGGAAGGTTTGGGTTGACCCAGTACTTC	CASSQEQGRFGLTQYF	-	-	TRBV11-2	TRBJ2-5